This entry lists 6 T cell receptor beta chains sequenced from one sample in a study of OX40 agonist ivuxolimab in advanced cancers. Repertoires were generated with immunoSEQ multiplex PCR, while TCRdb's copy carries only in-frame clones and drops some. The table lists tens of thousands of clones, about 90% of them singletons, with 5% to 5.5% in the top ten. The material was CD4+ or CD8+ T cells sorted from blood, obtained in a trial of the OX40 agonist ivuxolimab. These receptors were collected from an adult with an advanced solid tumor such as melanoma, head and neck, liver or kidney cancer.

The chain couples TRBV5-1 to TRBJ1-1; D is possibly TRBD1 (5 bases). Germline assignment: CDR1 SGHRS and CDR2 YFSETQ. This CDR3 is built from 17 residues. Trimming shortened V by 1 base and J by 4 bases, and 20 bases separated the two germline ends. The DNA for the CDR3 is TGCGCCAGCAGCTTGAATAATATGTTCGGGGGTCGCACTGAAGCTTTCTTT. Protein sequence: CASSLNNMFGGRTEAFF.

The chain links TRBV2 to TRBJ2-5; D possibly matches TRBD1 or TRBD2 (5 bases each). CDR3 length equals 15 residues. The V and J ends lost 4 bases and 1 base respectively, with 13 bases between them. CDR1 and CDR2 from the germline V gene are SNHLY and FYNNEI. The CDR3 coding sequence is TGTGCCAGCAGTGCGCTTGGGGGTGTCCAAGAGACCCAGTACTTC. Translating it yields CASSALGGVQETQYF. Full variable domain (outside the CDR3, taken from reference TRBV2 and TRBJ2-5): EPEVTQTPSHQVTQMGQEVILRCVPISNHLYFYWYRQILGQKVEFLVSFYNNEISEKSEIFDDQFSVERPDGSNFTLKIRSTKLEDSAMYFCASSALGGVQETQYFGPGTRLLVL.

This chain joins TRBV4-2 and TRBJ1-5, with D tentatively TRBD1 (6 bases). Germline V gives CDR1 LGHNA, CDR2 YNFKEQ. Trimming shortened V by 4 bases and J by 0 bases, and 13 bases separated the two germline ends. This CDR3 spans 16 amino acids. CDR3 nucleotide sequence: TGTGCCAGCAGCCTCAGGGGAATCTATAGCAATCAGCCCCAGCATTTT. Protein: CASSLRGIYSNQPQHF.

The chain uses TRBV6-6 and TRBJ1-1, with D maybe TRBD1 (5 bases). Germline lookup yields CDR1 MNHNY and CDR2 SVGAGI (reference sequence). This CDR3 is built from 15 residues. Trimming shortened V by 7 bases and J by 5 bases, and 20 bases separated the two germline ends. This chain's CDR3 is CASIRGWGGETEAFF. The CDR3 region has the DNA TGTGCCAGCATAAGGGGCTGGGGTGGGGAGACTGAAGCTTTCTTT.

The V gene is TRBV7-2, the J gene TRBJ1-1; 8 nucleotides match TRBD1. This CDR3 region has 15 residues. J lost 5 bases, V lost 0 bases, and 5 bases had no gene match. The germline V gene encodes CDR1 SGHTA and CDR2 FQGNSA. In DNA, the CDR3 is TGTGCCAGCAGCTTAGCGGGACAGGTCAGGACTGAAGCTTTCTTT. Amino acid sequence: CASSLAGQVRTEAFF.

This clone was counted a single time. This sequence joins TRBV7-9 and TRBJ1-5; D not resolved. The CDR3 has 13 amino acids. V was trimmed by 1 base and J by 3 bases, leaving 4 bases between them. Germline V CDR1 and CDR2: SEHNR, FQNEAQ (reference sequence). The CDR3 region has the DNA TGTGCCAGCAGCTTAGGGTTCAATCAGCCCCAGCATTTT. Protein sequence: CASSLGFNQPQHF. The entire variable domain, with the rest obtained from reference TRBV7-9 and TRBJ1-5, is as follows: DTGVSQNPRHKITKRGQNVTFRCDPISEHNRLYWYRQTLGQGPEFLTYFQNEAQLEKSRLLSDRFSAERPKGSFSTLEIQRTEQGDSAMYLCASSLGFNQPQHFGDGTRLSIL.